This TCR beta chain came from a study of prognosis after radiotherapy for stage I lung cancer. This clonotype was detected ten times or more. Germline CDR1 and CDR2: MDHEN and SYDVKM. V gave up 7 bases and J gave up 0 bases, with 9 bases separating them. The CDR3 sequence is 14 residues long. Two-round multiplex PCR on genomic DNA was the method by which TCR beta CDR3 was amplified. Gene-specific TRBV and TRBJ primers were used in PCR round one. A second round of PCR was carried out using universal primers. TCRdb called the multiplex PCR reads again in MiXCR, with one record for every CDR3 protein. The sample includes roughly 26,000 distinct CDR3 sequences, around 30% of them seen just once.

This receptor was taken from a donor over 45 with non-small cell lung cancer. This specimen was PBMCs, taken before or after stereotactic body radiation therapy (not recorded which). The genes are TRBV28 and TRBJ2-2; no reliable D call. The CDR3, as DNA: TGTGCCAGCACAGAACAAACGAACACCGGGGAGCTGTTTTTT. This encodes CASTEQTNTGELFF.